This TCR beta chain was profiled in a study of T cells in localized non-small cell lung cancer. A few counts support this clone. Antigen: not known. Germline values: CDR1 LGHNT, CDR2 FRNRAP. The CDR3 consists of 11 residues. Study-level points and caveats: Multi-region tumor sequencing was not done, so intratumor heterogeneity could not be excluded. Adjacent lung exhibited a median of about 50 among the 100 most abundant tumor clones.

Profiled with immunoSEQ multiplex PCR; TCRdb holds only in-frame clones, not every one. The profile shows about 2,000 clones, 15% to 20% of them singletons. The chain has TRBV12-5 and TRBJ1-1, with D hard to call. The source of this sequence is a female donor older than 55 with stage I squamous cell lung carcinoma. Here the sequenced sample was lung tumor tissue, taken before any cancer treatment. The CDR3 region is CASQEATEAFF. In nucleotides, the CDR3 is TGTGCCAGCCAGGAAGCCACTGAAGCTTTCTTT.